This paragraph reports one T cell receptor beta chain. This clone's antigen is unknown. Nothing much larger sits one base from this clone, and base qualities are not available. The library relied on the immunoSEQ multiplex PCR assay. Rearranged TCR beta chain sequences were amplified with the hsTCRB Kit following the manufacturer's protocol. An Illumina MiSeq was used to sequence the TCRB libraries. The authors' analysis ran thus. Demultiplexing, trimming and gene mapping were performed with the kit vendor's proprietary platform. In its TCRdb copy, this immuneACCESS table keeps in-frame sequences only and misses some clones. Where compared with another copy, unresolved V genes explain less than half of these, and the others have no known cause. The V and J calls and clone size come from that table; D and trimming were worked out from the DNA. Present in this sample are more than 25,000 clones, about 89% of which were seen just once. Roughly 20% of the sample is held by the ten biggest clonotypes.

Measured from the cysteine to the phenylalanine, the CDR3 is 16 residues long. The sequence is cut down to CDR3 DNA, 48 bases in frame from base 1. V has 0 bases trimmed and J has 2 bases trimmed; junction bases matching no gene number 3. For CDR1 and CDR2, the germline V gene lists LGHNA and YNFKEQ. This record belongs to a study of a mutant IDH1 vaccine in newly diagnosed glioma (dated by TCRdb to the early 2020s). About the full investigation: Eight vaccinations were administered to patients in weeks 1, 3, 5, 7, 11, 15, 19 and 23, corresponding to visits V03 through V10. Vaccination began 4-6 weeks after radiotherapy alone, or alongside temozolomide cycles in the chemotherapy-containing groups. Of the approximately 29 treated patients, around 62% were male and approximately 38% were female, and a mean age of roughly 40 years was recorded. Prior to enrollment, standard therapy consisting of radiotherapy alone, temozolomide alone, or radiochemotherapy with temozolomide had been administered to patients, with the combination being received by most patients. Peripheral blood was collected at six visits: V03 (baseline), V05, V07, V10, V12 and V13. Longitudinal TCRB deep sequencing was performed for 20 to 30 treated patients wherever samples were available for exploratory analyses.

The study at large found these results: It was noted by the authors that analyses of patient blood samples could not be reproduced owing to sample limitations. Pseudoprogression appeared unrelated to alterations in the top peripheral T cell clonotypes detected by TCRB sequencing. Selection of PBMC samples for TCRB deep sequencing was based on availability. Vaccine-induced immune responses across multiple MHC alleles were detected in 90% to 95% of patients.

The meaning of the sample's time point label: week 5, during vaccination. A 20-mer mutant IDH1 peptide at 300 micrograms in Montanide made up each vaccine dose, which was injected subcutaneously together with topical imiquimod. The donors had newly diagnosed IDH1-mutant astrocytomas of WHO grade 3 or 4 that showed loss of nuclear ATRX. The samples were drawn from NOA16, a multicentre, single-arm, open-label phase I trial in Germany that tested a mutant IDH1 peptide vaccine in humans for the first time. Genomic DNA for TCRB sequencing was extracted from EDTA blood using the DNeasy Blood and Tissue Kit.

The TCR originated in a man between 18 and 29 years old with glioma. The chain uses TRBV4-2 and TRBJ2-1, with TRBD2 matching 8 junction bases. Sequencing was performed on PBMCs, taken from a glioma patient whose treatment included an IDH1 peptide vaccine. The CDR3 has the sequence CASSQDTGGAYNEQFF. The base sequence is TGTGCCAGCAGCCAAGATACGGGAGGGGCCTACAATGAGCAGTTCTTC.